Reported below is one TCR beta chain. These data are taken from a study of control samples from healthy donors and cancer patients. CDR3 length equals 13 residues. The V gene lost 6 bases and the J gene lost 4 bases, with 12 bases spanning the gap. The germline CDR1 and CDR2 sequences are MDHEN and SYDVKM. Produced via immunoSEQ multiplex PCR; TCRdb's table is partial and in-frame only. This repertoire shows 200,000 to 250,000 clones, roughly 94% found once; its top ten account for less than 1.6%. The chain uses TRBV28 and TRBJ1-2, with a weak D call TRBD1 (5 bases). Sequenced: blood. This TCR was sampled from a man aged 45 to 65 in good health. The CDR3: CASSPPGAYGYTF. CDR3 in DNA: TGTGCCAGCAGCCCCCCCGGGGCCTATGGCTACACCTTC.